Shown below are 7 T cell receptor beta chains from a single sample sequenced in a study of shared clonotypes between healthy human individuals. Sequencing used immunoSEQ multiplex PCR; TCRdb keeps in-frame clones, though not all of them. Seen here are over a million clones, roughly 96% observed once, and the top ten hold approximately 1%. Sequencing was carried out using naive CD4+ T cells sorted from blood. Subset: CD45RA+ positively selected. The receptors here all came from a man aged 25-45 years in good health.

Only one count was recorded for this clone. The rearrangement uses TRBV25-1 and TRBJ2-1; D might be TRBD2 (5 bases). Germline CDR1 and CDR2: MGHDK and SYGVNS. The CDR3 runs to 17 residues. Trimming stripped 2 bases from V and 1 base from J, with 15 bases between. The CDR3 here is CASSEKRGPISYNEQFF. The CDR3 DNA sequence: TGTGCCAGCAGTGAAAAGCGAGGGCCAATTTCCTACAATGAGCAGTTCTTC.

The chain is built from TRBV28 and TRBJ2-3; D unresolved. V was cut by 6 bases and J by 0 bases, with 13 bases left in between. Germline lookup yields CDR1 MDHEN and CDR2 SYDVKM. The CDR3 loop spans 15 amino acids. CDR3 amino acids: CASRMYTASTDTQYF. DNA of the CDR3: TGTGCCAGCAGAATGTATACTGCTAGCACAGATACGCAGTATTTT. Filled out from reference TRBV28 and TRBJ2-3, the complete variable domain reads DVKVTQSSRYLVKRTGEKVFLECVQDMDHENMFWYRQDPGLGLRLIYFSYDVKMKEKGDIPEGYSVSREKKERFSLILESASTNQTSMYLCASRMYTASTDTQYFGPGTRLTVL.

J is TRBJ1-4 and V is TRBV7-2, with 7 bases aligning to TRBD1. The CDR3 length is 15 residues. Germline V gives CDR1 SGHTA, CDR2 FQGNSA. V was clipped by 4 bases and J by 6 bases; unmatched bases: 8. The CDR3 is CASSSSQGSDEKLFF. CDR3 DNA: TGTGCCAGCAGCTCGTCACAGGGGAGCGATGAAAAACTGTTTTTT. The full variable domain, its missing parts supplied by reference TRBV7-2 and TRBJ1-4, is GAGVSQSPSNKVTEKGKDVELRCDPISGHTALYWYRQSLGQGLEFLIYFQGNSAPDKSGLPSDRFSAERTGGSVSTLTIQRTQQEDSAVYLCASSSSQGSDEKLFFGSGTQLSVL.

V usage is TRBV20-1 and J usage is TRBJ2-7, with D hard to call. V dropped 6 bases and J dropped 3 bases, with 6 bases sitting between them. The CDR3 runs to 10 residues. Germline V gene data show CDR1 as DFQATT and CDR2 as SNEGSKA (reference sequence). In DNA, the CDR3 is TGCAGTGCAACCCACTACGAGCAGTACTTC. Its translation: CSATHYEQYF.

This rearrangement joins TRBV7-9 to TRBJ1-2; D perhaps matches TRBD1 (5 bases). With 6 bases removed from V and 3 bases from J, the gap between germline ends came to 26 bases. The CDR3 length is 18 residues. The germline V gene has CDR1 SEHNR and CDR2 FQNEAQ (reference sequence). For the CDR3, the DNA is TGTGCCAGCAGTTCATCCACAGGACGCTATCTCACCGACTATGGCTACACCTTC. It specifies CASSSSTGRYLTDYGYTF.

V usage is TRBV6-5 and J usage is TRBJ2-2; a weak D match, TRBD2 (6 bases). The CDR3 extends over 12 amino acids. Trimming removed 6 bases from V and 12 bases from J, with 14 bases in between. Germline V CDR1 and CDR2: MNHEY, SVGAGI. CDR3 nucleotides: TGTGCCAGCAGCCCCCGGCGGGAACAGCTGTTTTTT. It specifies CASSPRREQLFF.

The chain is built from TRBV12-5 and TRBJ2-4; 14 nucleotides align to TRBD2. This CDR3 has 21 residues. The germline V gene has CDR1 LGHNT and CDR2 FRNRAP. Trimming cost V 5 bases and J 2 bases; bases outside gene matches: 17. The DNA of the CDR3 is TGTGCTAGTGGTGTCTACACCGGGACTAGCGGGAGAAGGTGTACCAAAAACATTCAGTACTTC. Translating gives CASGVYTGTSGRRCTKNIQYF.